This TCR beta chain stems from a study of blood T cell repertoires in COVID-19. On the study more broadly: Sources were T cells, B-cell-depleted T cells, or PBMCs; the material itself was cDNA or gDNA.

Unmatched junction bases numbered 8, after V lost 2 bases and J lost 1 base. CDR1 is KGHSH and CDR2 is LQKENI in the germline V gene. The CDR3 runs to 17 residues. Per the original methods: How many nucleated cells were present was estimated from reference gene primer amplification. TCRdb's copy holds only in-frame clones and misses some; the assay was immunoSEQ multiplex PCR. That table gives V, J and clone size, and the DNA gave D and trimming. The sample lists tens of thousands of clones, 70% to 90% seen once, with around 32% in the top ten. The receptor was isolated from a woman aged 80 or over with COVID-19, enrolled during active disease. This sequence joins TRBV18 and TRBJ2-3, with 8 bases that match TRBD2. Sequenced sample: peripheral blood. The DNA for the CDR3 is TGTGCCAGCTCACCAAGTTTCCGGGAGGGCGGCACAGATACGCAGTATTTT. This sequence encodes CASSPSFREGGTDTQYF.